The T cell receptor beta chain under discussion was sequenced for a study of cytotoxic CD8 clonotypes in ibrutinib-treated CLL. The overall study: The authors obtained response samples at a median of roughly twelve months of treatment, range 6 to 36.

Target depth was 1 in 200,000 to 1 in 1 million T cells, about 10x per clonotype. The repertoire was sequenced with immunoSEQ multiplex PCR; TCRdb's copy has only in-frame clones and lacks some. The sample contains a few hundred thousand clones, about 64% of which appear only once. A remark on this clone: The antigen is not known.

The trim removed 2 bases at V and 0 bases at J, leaving 12 bases unmatched. Germline V CDR1 and CDR2: KGHSH, LQKENI. The CDR3 totals 19 residues. Study conclusions and caveats: Clonality climbed at ibrutinib response, then dropped toward baseline at progression.

V gene TRBV18 combines with J gene TRBJ2-7; 11 bases agree with TRBD1. The receptor was derived from a human donor with chronic lymphocytic leukemia. The sample was PBMCs, taken after 36 months of ibrutinib treatment. The CDR3 loop reads CASSPGPGQGVLGSYEQYF. The CDR3 DNA follows: TGTGCCAGCTCACCAGGTCCGGGACAGGGGGTGTTGGGCTCCTACGAGCAGTACTTC.